The 20 T cell receptor beta chains reported below all come from one sample, sequenced in a study of chronic HIV infection and antiretroviral therapy. TCRdb analysed the 5' RACE reads with MiXCR anew, one entry per CDR3 protein. The table lists more than 25,000 distinct CDR3 sequences, more than 7.5% of them singletons. The specimen was peripheral blood. These receptors were taken from an adult who had HIV and had not received antiretroviral therapy, or was an uninfected healthy control (not recorded which).

The gene calls are TRBV7-8 and TRBJ2-6; D perhaps matches TRBD2 (5 bases). The V gene lost 6 bases and the J gene lost 5 bases, with 20 bases spanning the gap. The CDR3 extends over 17 amino acids. Germline CDR1 and CDR2: SGHVS and FQNEAQ. CDR3 in amino acids: CASRISSGLLRANVLTF. Written as DNA, the CDR3 is TGTGCCAGCAGGATTTCGTCTGGACTGCTCCGGGCCAACGTCCTGACTTTC.

This clonotype occurred a few times. The rearrangement joins TRBV7-8 to TRBJ2-1, with 11 positions matching TRBD2. CDR1 is SGHVS and CDR2 is FQNEAQ in the germline V gene. The CDR3 runs to 15 residues. The V segment lost 7 bases and the J segment 10 bases; nucleotides outside the gene matches: 12. The CDR3 loop is CASTLTSGRFDEQFF. DNA for the CDR3: TGTGCCAGCACCCTTACTAGCGGGAGATTTGACGAGCAGTTCTTC.

This clonotype has more than one count but fewer than ten. The chain recombines TRBV3-1 with TRBJ1-5; no firm D call. The germline V gene encodes CDR1 LGHDT and CDR2 YNNKEL (reference sequence). The V and J ends lost 1 base and 5 bases respectively, with 6 bases between them. There are 13 residues in the CDR3. The CDR3 DNA reads TGTGCCAGCAGCCAAGGTCTCGATCAGCCCCAGCATTTT. This gives the protein CASSQGLDQPQHF. Drawing the rest from reference TRBV3-1 and TRBJ1-5, the complete variable domain is DTAVSQTPKYLVTQMGNDKSIKCEQNLGHDTMYWYKQDSKKFLKIMFSYNNKELIINETVPNRFSPKSPDKAHLNLHINSLELGDSAVYFCASSQGLDQPQHFGDGTRLSIL.

A few counts support this clonotype. The gene calls are TRBV20-1 and TRBJ1-2; a possible D gene is TRBD1 (6 bases). V was pared by 0 bases and J by 6 bases, with 11 bases between. Per the germline V gene, CDR1 is DFQATT and CDR2 is SNEGSKA (reference sequence). This CDR3 spans 13 amino acids. CDR3: CSAREGGLNGYTF. In nucleotides, the CDR3 is TGCAGTGCTAGAGAAGGGGGGCTGAATGGCTACACCTTC.

The J gene is TRBJ1-6, the V gene TRBV14, with a possible D match to TRBD1 (5 bases). This CDR3 is 13 amino acids long. The V gene's germline CDR1 is SGHDN and CDR2 FVKESK. V shed 3 bases and J shed 10 bases, with 10 bases lying between them. CDR3 loop: CASSHRVGSPLHF. For the CDR3, the DNA is TGTGCCAGCAGCCACAGGGTCGGGTCACCCCTCCACTTT.

This clonotype was recorded many times. The V and J genes are TRBV29-1 and TRBJ2-3; TRBD2 agrees at 13 bases. Germline CDR1 is SQVTM and CDR2 is ANQGSEA. After removal of 7 bases from V and 2 bases from J, the junction contained 9 bases not matched to a gene. The CDR3 spans 16 residues. CDR3: CSGVGLAGSDTDTQYF. CDR3 bases: TGCAGCGGAGTGGGACTAGCGGGATCAGACACAGATACGCAGTATTTT.

By share, this clonotype counts as medium-sized. The chain employs TRBV29-1 and TRBJ1-5, with TRBD1 matching over 10 bases. The CDR3 sequence is 15 residues long. Germline V gene lookup returns CDR1 SQVTM and CDR2 ANQGSEA. The V gene end was trimmed by 0 bases and the J gene end by 2 bases; junction bases not matched to a gene: 1. The CDR3 DNA is TGCAGCGTTGAAGATGGGACAGGGGGCAATCAGCCCCAGCATTTT. Amino acid sequence: CSVEDGTGGNQPQHF.

Only a few counts were recorded for this clonotype. A single base separates this from a much larger clone, so it may be a read error. The V call is TRBV9, the J call TRBJ1-1; D is undetermined. Trimming removed 4 bases at V and 0 bases at J, with 4 bases between. CDR3 length: 12 residues. Germline CDR1 is SGDLS and CDR2 is YYNGEE. CDR3 sequence (DNA): TGTGCCAGCAGCCCCTTGAACACTGAAGCTTTCTTT. Translated, it gives CASSPLNTEAFF.

This clonotype was recorded a few times. The J gene is TRBJ2-1, the V gene TRBV11-2; 7 bases are shared with TRBD1. The trim removed 5 bases at V and 2 bases at J, leaving 12 bases unmatched. The length of the CDR3 is 17 residues. Germline-derived CDR1 and CDR2 are SGHAT and FQNNGV. In nucleotides, the CDR3 is TGTGCCAGCAGCCCGGTAGGGGGCGCCGGTCCCTACAATGAGCAGTTCTTC. This gives the protein CASSPVGGAGPYNEQFF.

V usage is TRBV6-1 and J usage is TRBJ2-2, with 7 bases that match TRBD1. This CDR3 region has 15 residues. Germline CDR1 and CDR2: MNHNS and SASEGT. The V segment lost 1 base and the J segment 7 bases; nucleotides outside the gene matches: 6. CDR3 DNA sequence: TGTGCCAGCAGTGAAGGACAGGGTGGAGGCGGGGAGCTGTTTTTT. Amino acids: CASSEGQGGGGELFF.

This chain uses TRBV4-1 with TRBJ1-2, with 9 bases aligning to TRBD1. V was pared by 2 bases and J by 7 bases, with 5 bases of the junction left unmatched. Germline V gene data show CDR1 as MGHRA and CDR2 as YSYEKL. The length of the CDR3 is 14 residues. The chain's CDR3 is CASSQLQGAGGYTF. The CDR3 DNA reads TGCGCCAGCAGCCAATTACAGGGGGCAGGTGGCTACACCTTC.

The chain employs TRBV5-6 and TRBJ2-1, with 9 bases aligning to TRBD2. V was pared by 4 bases and J by 3 bases, with 8 bases of the junction left unmatched. The V gene's germline CDR1 is SGHDT and CDR2 YYEEEE. The CDR3 loop spans 16 amino acids. CDR3 DNA sequence: TGTGCCAGCAGCCTTAGCGGGGGCCTACTCTACAATGAGCAGTTCTTC. As protein: CASSLSGGLLYNEQFF. Full variable domain (missing parts from reference TRBV5-6 and TRBJ2-1): DAGVTQSPTHLIKTRGQQVTLRCSPKSGHDTVSWYQQALGQGPQFIFQYYEEEERQRGNFPDRFSGHQFPNYSSELNVNALLLGDSALYLCASSLSGGLLYNEQFFGPGTRLTVL.

Many counts were recorded for this clonotype. The chain has TRBV27 and TRBJ1-1, with 7 positions matching TRBD1. Trimming at V came to 2 bases and at J to 4 bases, leaving 1 base not matched to a gene. CDR1 and CDR2 (germline): MNHEY, SMNVEV (reference sequence). This CDR3 has 13 amino acids. The CDR3 nucleotides are TGTGCCAGCAGTTTAGGACAGGTCACTGAAGCTTTCTTT. Encoded protein: CASSLGQVTEAFF.

This clonotype was seen repeatedly, ten times or more. The chain carries TRBV10-1 and TRBJ1-1; TRBD1 agrees at 9 bases. V shed 6 bases and J 8 bases; nucleotides not matched to a gene: 4. The CDR3 has 12 amino acids. The germline CDR1 and CDR2 sequences are WNHNN and SYGVQD (reference sequence). Written as DNA, the CDR3 is TGCGCCAGCAGCAAGGACAGGGGAGAAGCTTTCTTT. It translates to CASSKDRGEAFF.

The table lists this clonotype with a few counts. The chain links TRBV7-2 to TRBJ1-1; TRBD1 agrees at 7 bases. Germline CDR1 and CDR2: SGHTA and FQGNSA. The CDR3 totals 15 residues. The V gene end was trimmed by 6 bases and the J gene end by 1 base; junction bases not matched to a gene: 8. The CDR3 loop is CASSRQGTTNTEAFF. DNA for the CDR3: TGTGCCAGCAGTAGACAGGGAACAACGAACACTGAAGCTTTCTTT. Complete variable domain (other parts from reference TRBV7-2 and TRBJ1-1): GAGVSQSPSNKVTEKGKDVELRCDPISGHTALYWYRQSLGQGLEFLIYFQGNSAPDKSGLPSDRFSAERTGGSVSTLTIQRTQQEDSAVYLCASSRQGTTNTEAFFGQGTRLTVV.

This clonotype was seen many times. V is TRBV7-2 and J is TRBJ1-1, with D unclear. The CDR3 is made up of 13 amino acids. Germline V lookup: CDR1 SGHTA, CDR2 FQGNSA. V lost 6 bases and J 2 bases, leaving 10 bases between the germline ends. Here the CDR3 DNA reads TGTGCCAGCAGTCTGAGCATCAACACTGAAGCTTTCTTT. This encodes CASSLSINTEAFF.

The table lists this clonotype with many counts. The rearrangement links TRBV18 to TRBJ2-4; D possibly corresponds to TRBD1 (5 bases). The CDR3 consists of 15 residues. V shed 0 bases and J shed 0 bases, with 6 bases lying between them. Germline V gene sequence: CDR1 KGHSH, CDR2 LQKENI. The CDR3, as DNA: TGTGCCAGCTCACCACCGGGGCTAGCCAAAAACATTCAGTACTTC. Residues: CASSPPGLAKNIQYF. The variable domain in full, with the rest retrieved from reference TRBV18 and TRBJ2-4, is NAGVMQNPRHLVRRRGQEARLRCSPMKGHSHVYWYRQLPEEGLKFMVYLQKENIIDESGMPKERFSAEFPKEGPSILRIQQVVRGDSAAYFCASSPPGLAKNIQYFGAGTRLSVL.

The sample holds many counts of this clonotype. The gene calls are TRBV14 and TRBJ2-1; D not certain. CDR1 SGHDN and CDR2 FVKESK come from the germline V gene. The CDR3 is 14 residues long. Between the trimmed V and J ends, which lost 1 base and 4 bases, there was a span of 8 bases. The CDR3 nucleotides read TGTGCCAGCAGCCAAGGCATATGGTACAATGAGCAGTTCTTC. Amino acid sequence: CASSQGIWYNEQFF.

In this sample, this clonotype turned up many times. This chain joins TRBV28 and TRBJ2-7; 10 bases fit TRBD2. V shed 10 bases and J 6 bases; nucleotides not matched to a gene: 9. The CDR3 is 13 amino acids. Germline loops: CDR1 MDHEN, CDR2 SYDVKM. The CDR3 DNA is TGTGCCATCCGAGCGGGAGGGCCGGGCGAGCAGTACTTC. Its protein product is CAIRAGGPGEQYF.

This clonotype was seen many times. The chain joins TRBV19 to TRBJ2-7; TRBD1 aligns across 11 bases. The CDR3 runs 14 residues. The ends lost 3 bases at V and 3 bases at J; junction bases unmatched: 1. Germline V lookup: CDR1 LNHDA, CDR2 SQIVND (reference sequence). The CDR3, as DNA: TGTGCCAGTAGTATGGGACAGGGGGACTACGAGCAGTACTTC. This gives the protein CASSMGQGDYEQYF.